The 7 T cell receptor beta chains below all came from one sample that was sequenced in a study of response to subunit inactivated influenza vaccine. TCRdb processed the RT-PCR reads anew with MiXCR; each CDR3 protein has one entry. The sample lists roughly 760,000 distinct CDR3 sequences, 21% occurring once. This specimen was PBMCs from blood, taken 5 to 6 days after vaccination. These receptors were taken from a man aged 45 to 65 who received an inactivated influenza vaccine.

CDR3 protein: CASRFGQGAGNIQYF. The CDR3, as DNA: TGTGCCAGCCGCTTCGGACAGGGGGCAGGGAACATTCAGTACTTC. J is TRBJ2-4 and V is TRBV2, with 11 positions matching TRBD1. CDR1 and CDR2 (germline): SNHLY, FYNNEI. The CDR3 covers 15 residues. With 8 bases clipped from V and 7 bases from J, the junction kept 10 bases outside the gene matches.

This clonotype has more than one count but fewer than ten. The chain links TRBV20-1 to TRBJ2-7, with no clear D. With 0 bases removed from V and 2 bases from J, the gap between germline ends came to 11 bases. CDR1 and CDR2 from the germline V gene are DFQATT and SNEGSKA (reference sequence). The CDR3 spans 14 residues. The CDR3 DNA reads as TGCAGTGCTAGAGATTTTCGTCGGACCTACGAGCAGTACTTC. Translated, it gives CSARDFRRTYEQYF.

This clonotype was counted once. The V call is TRBV6-5, the J call TRBJ2-2; D is possibly TRBD2 (5 bases). CDR3 length: 14 amino acids. With 5 bases removed from V and 5 bases from J, the gap between germline ends came to 12 bases. CDR1 and CDR2 (germline): MNHEY, SVGAGI. Written as DNA, the CDR3 is TGTGCCAGCAGTACTCGGGGTACTACCGGGGAGCTGTTTTTT. This gives the protein CASSTRGTTGELFF.

This clonotype appeared a few times. The chain combines TRBV5-1 with TRBJ2-1; no clear D gene. The CDR3 has 15 amino acids. CDR1 and CDR2 (germline): SGHRS, YFSETQ. V lost 4 bases, J lost 0 bases, and 11 bases lay in between. The CDR3 DNA follows: TGCGCCAGCAGCCCTATGAAGAGCTCCTACAATGAGCAGTTCTTC. Amino acid sequence: CASSPMKSSYNEQFF.

The J gene is TRBJ2-5, the V gene TRBV6-1, with 12 bases that match TRBD1. Germline V lookup: CDR1 MNHNS, CDR2 SASEGT. V lost 4 bases to trimming and J lost 2 bases; unmatched junction nucleotides: 8. The CDR3 is 17 amino acids. The CDR3 here is CASSVGDRGRWQETQYF. CDR3 in DNA: TGTGCCAGCAGTGTGGGGGACAGGGGGCGATGGCAAGAGACCCAGTACTTC.

The table lists this clonotype with a few counts. This rearrangement joins TRBV20-1 to TRBJ2-5; D is possibly TRBD1 (5 bases). The CDR3 runs 14 residues. The ends were cut back, 1 base at V and 5 bases at J, with 14 bases in the middle. Germline V gene lookup returns CDR1 DFQATT and CDR2 SNEGSKA (reference sequence). Written as DNA, the CDR3 is TGCAGTGCTAGAGCGACATGGGGCCGGGAGACCCAGTACTTC. Its translation: CSARATWGRETQYF.

J is TRBJ1-5 and V is TRBV10-3; D unresolved. Looked up from germline, CDR1 is ENHRY and CDR2 is SYGVKD. V lost 3 bases and J lost 6, with 12 bases in between. CDR3 size: 14 residues. The CDR3 DNA is TGTGCCATCAGTGAAGTGGGTTCGGGTCAGCCCCAGCATTTT. This sequence encodes CAISEVGSGQPQHF.